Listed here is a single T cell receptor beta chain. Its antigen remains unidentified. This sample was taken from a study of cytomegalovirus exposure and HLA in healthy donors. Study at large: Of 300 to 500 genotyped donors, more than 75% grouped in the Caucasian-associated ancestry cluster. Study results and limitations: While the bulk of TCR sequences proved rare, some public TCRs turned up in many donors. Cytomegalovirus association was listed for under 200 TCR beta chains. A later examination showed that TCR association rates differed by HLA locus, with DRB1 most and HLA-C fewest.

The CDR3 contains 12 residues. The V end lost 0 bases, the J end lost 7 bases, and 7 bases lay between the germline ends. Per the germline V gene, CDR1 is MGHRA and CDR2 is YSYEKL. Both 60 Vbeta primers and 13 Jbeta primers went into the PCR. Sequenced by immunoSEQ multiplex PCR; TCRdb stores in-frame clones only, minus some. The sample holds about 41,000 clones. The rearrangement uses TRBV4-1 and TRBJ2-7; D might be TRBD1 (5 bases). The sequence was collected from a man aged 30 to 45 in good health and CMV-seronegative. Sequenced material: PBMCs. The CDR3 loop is CASSQDRQEQYF. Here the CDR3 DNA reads TGCGCCAGCAGCCAAGATCGACAGGAGCAGTACTTC.